The T cell receptor beta chain described here comes from a study of a mutant IDH1 vaccine in newly diagnosed glioma (dated by TCRdb to the early 2020s). Describing the broader study: Vaccination started 4-6 weeks after radiotherapy alone, or was given together with temozolomide cycles in the groups whose treatment included chemotherapy. Of the approximately 30 treated patients, about 60% were male and around 40% were female, and the mean age was 40.4 years. Prior to enrollment, patients had been given standard therapy consisting of radiotherapy alone, temozolomide alone, or radiochemotherapy with temozolomide, with the combination given to most patients. The week-35 safety follow-up was designated visit V12, and the week-47 end of study was designated visit V13. Peripheral blood was collected at six visits: V03 (baseline), V05, V07, V10, V12 and V13. For exploratory analyses, longitudinal TCRB deep sequencing was carried out in roughly 23 treated patients wherever samples were available. Paper-wide results and their limitations: Selection of PBMC samples for TCRB deep sequencing was based on availability. The authors stated that sample limitations prevented analyses of patient blood samples from being reproduced. Pseudoprogression appeared unrelated to alterations in the top peripheral T cell clonotypes detected by TCRB sequencing. Vaccine-induced immune responses across multiple MHC alleles were detected in 93.3% of patients.

CDR1 is given as LGHNA and CDR2 as YSLEER, both from the germline V gene. V has 0 bases trimmed and J has 5 bases trimmed; junction bases matching no gene number 7. Its CDR3 holds 16 amino acids, cysteine through phenylalanine. Only the CDR3 DNA is retained, 48 bases long and in frame from the first base. What this sample's time point label stands for: week 35, safety follow-up. Each vaccine dose was 300 ug of a 20-mer mutant IDH1 peptide in Montanide, given subcutaneously with topical imiquimod. Patients received eight vaccinations in weeks 1, 3, 5, 7, 11, 15, 19 and 23, corresponding to visits V03 through V10. Newly diagnosed WHO grade 3 or 4 IDH1-mutant astrocytomas showing loss of nuclear ATRX were present in the donors. The samples were drawn from NOA16, a multicentre, single-arm, open-label phase I trial in Germany that tested a mutant IDH1 peptide vaccine in humans for the first time. Genomic DNA for TCRB sequencing was isolated from EDTA blood with the DNeasy Blood and Tissue Kit.

Library method: the immunoSEQ multiplex PCR assay. Rearranged TCR beta chain sequences were amplified using the hsTCRB Kit according to the manufacturer's protocol. Sequencing of TCRB libraries was carried out on an Illumina MiSeq. In the paper's pipeline: The kit vendor's proprietary platform handled demultiplexing, trimming and gene mapping. Held by TCRdb, this immuneACCESS table contains in-frame sequences only and omits some clones. Under half of the omission traces to an unresolved V gene where checked; the cause of the rest is unknown. V, J and clone size derive from that table, while D and trimming were established from the DNA sequence. The sample records 40,000 to 45,000 clones, around 86% of which are singletons. The ten most abundant clones make up around 5% of the sample. Concerning this clone itself: No cognate antigen has been identified for it. One base away there is no much larger clone; base qualities are not given.

The sequence derives from a woman between 40 and 50 years old with glioma. Some clones in this sample may be carry-over from other donors' samples. This chain joins TRBV4-3 to TRBJ2-7, and TRBD2 matches 10 of the central bases. Material: PBMCs, obtained from a glioma patient whose treatment included an IDH1 peptide vaccine. The CDR3 reads as follows: CASSQEVELAGNEQYF. Here is the DNA: TGCGCCAGCAGCCAAGAAGTTGAACTAGCGGGAAACGAGCAGTACTTC.